The next 31 T cell receptor beta chains were all read from a single sample in a study of identical twins. From the 5' RACE reads, TCRdb called clonotypes with MiXCR, one entry per CDR3 protein. The data hold 450,000 or so distinct CDR3 sequences, with over 12% observed a single time. The sample also formed part of further work on yellow fever vaccine responses in identical twins.

The sequencing sample was made of CD4+ T cells sorted from blood. Receptors originate from a woman younger than 30 in good health.

The genes are TRBV6-4 and TRBJ2-3; 11 bases agree with TRBD2. Germline V gene sequence: CDR1 MRHNA, CDR2 SNTAGT. The CDR3 consists of 16 residues. V lost 6 bases, J lost 3 bases, and 8 bases stayed unmatched. The CDR3 DNA sequence: TGTGCCAGCAGCAGCCTAGCGGGGGGTACGACAGATACGCAGTATTTT. Amino acids: CASSSLAGGTTDTQYF.

This clonotype occurred a few times. The chain is built from TRBV10-3 and TRBJ2-2, with D possibly TRBD2 on 5 matching bases. With 7 bases removed from V and 2 bases from J, the gap between germline ends came to 20 bases. In germline, CDR1 is ENHRY, CDR2 SYGVKD. CDR3 length equals 17 residues. The CDR3 loop is CAINRESQNDNTGELFF. CDR3 bases: TGTGCCATCAATAGGGAGTCGCAGAACGACAACACCGGGGAGCTGTTTTTT.

This clonotype was observed a handful of times. The chain links TRBV20-1 to TRBJ2-1; D not certain. The V gene's germline CDR1 is DFQATT and CDR2 SNEGSKA (reference sequence). V lost 6 bases to trimming and J lost 6 bases, with 21 bases between them. The CDR3 spans 15 residues. The CDR3 loop is CSATDRDRAPNEQFF. In DNA, the CDR3 is TGCAGTGCCACGGACCGCGATAGGGCTCCCAATGAGCAGTTCTTC.

The J gene is TRBJ2-7, the V gene TRBV7-9, with 10 bases matching TRBD1. J lost 0 bases, V lost 2 bases, and 7 bases had no gene match. CDR1 SEHNR and CDR2 FQNEAQ come from the germline V gene (reference sequence). This CDR3 has 17 residues. CDR3 nucleotide sequence: TGTGCCAGCAGCTTAAATACTGGACAGGGGGTCTCCTACGAGCAGTACTTC. Its translation: CASSLNTGQGVSYEQYF.

This chain links TRBV4-3 with TRBJ2-3; 11 bases are a match to TRBD2. The CDR3 extends over 18 amino acids. The germline gives CDR1 LGHNA, CDR2 YSLEER. The ends lost 0 bases at V and 4 bases at J; junction bases unmatched: 9. The CDR3 loop is CASSQDIGSGRAADTQYF. The CDR3 DNA is TGCGCCAGCAGCCAAGATATAGGTAGCGGGAGGGCCGCAGATACGCAGTATTTT.

V gene TRBV12-3 or TRBV12-4 combines with J gene TRBJ1-6; D remains unclear. The CDR3 totals 15 residues. Trimming left V 1 base short and J 9 bases short, with 13 bases between. CDR3 region: CASSLGGGGGSPLHF. DNA for the CDR3: TGTGCCAGCAGTTTAGGCGGTGGAGGCGGTTCACCCCTCCACTTT.

J is TRBJ1-5 and V is TRBV30; tentatively, D is TRBD1 (6 bases). Germline V gives CDR1 GTSNPN, CDR2 SVGIG (reference sequence). The CDR3 is 13 residues long. Trimming pared 8 bases from V and 1 base from J, leaving 12 bases between. DNA of the CDR3: TGTGCCGCCGAACAGGGCAGCAATCAGCCCCAGCATTTT. Its protein is CAAEQGSNQPQHF.

This clonotype was recorded a few times. The chain combines TRBV15 with TRBJ2-5; TRBD2 is a possible D gene (5 bases). V lost 3 bases, J lost 2 bases, and 13 bases lay in between. The CDR3 has 15 amino acids. CDR1 is LNHNV, CDR2 YYDKDF, per germline (reference sequence). The CDR3 region is CATSRLADYQETQYF. The CDR3 coding sequence is TGTGCCACCAGCAGGCTAGCAGATTATCAAGAGACCCAGTACTTC.

There are many counts of this clonotype. The chain employs TRBV7-9 and TRBJ2-7; the D is unclear. The V gene's germline CDR1 is SEHNR and CDR2 FQNEAQ (reference sequence). The length of the CDR3 is 11 residues. The V and J ends lost 4 bases and 6 bases respectively, with 7 bases between them. CDR3 amino acids: CASSSTSEQYF. The CDR3 DNA is TGTGCCAGCAGCTCTACATCCGAGCAGTACTTC.

This clonotype was seen repeatedly, ten times or more. The chain joins TRBV12-3 or TRBV12-4 to TRBJ1-2, with D tentatively TRBD1 (5 bases). Trimming cost V 5 bases and J 8 bases, with 18 bases left between them. This CDR3 spans 14 amino acids. For the CDR3, the DNA is TGTGCCAGCAGTACCCGACAGCTCAAACGGGGCTACACCTTC. The encoded protein is CASSTRQLKRGYTF.

This clonotype was seen at least ten times. One end of the junction is discordant with germline, which a read error may explain. The rearrangement links TRBV5-1 to TRBJ2-7; TRBD1 aligns across 7 bases. CDR1 is SGHRS, CDR2 YFSETQ, per germline. The CDR3 is 14 residues long. This CDR3 is CASSLRTGSYEQYF. The CDR3 DNA reads as TGTGCCAGCAGCCTCCGGACAGGCTCCTACGAGCAGTACTTC.

This clonotype was seen a few times. V is TRBV5-1 and J is TRBJ2-7; the match to TRBD2 covers 9 bases. CDR1 SGHRS and CDR2 YFSETQ come from the germline V gene. V lost 4 bases, J lost 3 bases, and 5 bases stayed unmatched. The CDR3 length is 14 residues. The CDR3 region has the DNA TGCGCCAGCAGCCATAGCGGGGGCCACTACGAGCAGTACTTC. Protein product: CASSHSGGHYEQYF.

This clonotype was picked up a small number of times. This chain uses TRBV7-2 with TRBJ1-1; 7 bases match TRBD1. CDR1 and CDR2 from the germline V gene are SGHTA and FQGNSA. After removal of 5 bases from V and 4 bases from J, the junction contained 10 bases not matched to a gene. The CDR3 runs to 15 residues. CDR3 loop: CASSKRTGLATEAFF. The CDR3 DNA reads TGTGCCAGCAGCAAAAGGACAGGCTTAGCCACTGAAGCTTTCTTT.

The rearrangement uses TRBV6-2 or TRBV6-3 and TRBJ2-1; 13 bases align to TRBD2. The germline V gene has CDR1 MNHEY and CDR2 SVGEGT. With V trimmed by 2 bases and J by 6 bases, 7 bases remained unmatched. This CDR3 comprises 17 residues. This chain's CDR3 is CASSYQGLAGRGNEQFF. Written as DNA, the CDR3 is TGTGCCAGCAGTTACCAGGGACTAGCGGGGCGGGGCAATGAGCAGTTCTTC.

There are a few counts of this clonotype. The genes are TRBV6-5 and TRBJ1-2, with a tentative D call TRBD1 (5 bases). CDR1 and CDR2 (germline): MNHEY, SVGAGI. V was shortened by 0 bases and J by 2 bases, with 10 bases between the two germline ends. The CDR3 covers 15 residues. Written as DNA, the CDR3 is TGTGCCAGCAGTTACTCGGCAGGGACCAACTATGGCTACACCTTC. Residues: CASSYSAGTNYGYTF.

This clonotype was seen ten or more times. The chain carries TRBV27 and TRBJ2-1; 8 positions agree with TRBD2. The ends lost 5 bases at V and 9 bases at J; junction bases unmatched: 15. Germline assignment: CDR1 MNHEY and CDR2 SMNVEV (reference sequence). The CDR3 is 16 amino acids. CDR3 nucleotides: TGTGCCAGCAGTCCCAGGGGAAGCGGGAGAGGTGGTGAGCAGTTCTTC. Amino acid sequence: CASSPRGSGRGGEQFF.

This sequence joins TRBV20-1 and TRBJ2-7, with TRBD1 matching 7 bases. Germline V gene data show CDR1 as DFQATT and CDR2 as SNEGSKA (reference sequence). The CDR3 runs to 14 residues. V trimming: 0 bases; J trimming: 6 bases; junction bases outside the gene matches: 8. CDR3 coding DNA: TGCAGTGCTAGAGATAGGGACAGAGTGGGCGAGCAGTACTTC. Its protein product is CSARDRDRVGEQYF.

Only a few counts were recorded for this clonotype. The chain recombines TRBV29-1 with TRBJ2-3; D unresolved. Trimming took off 6 bases at V and 3 bases at J, with 22 bases between the two ends. CDR1 is SQVTM, CDR2 ANQGSEA, per germline. CDR3 length: 16 amino acids. CDR3 in DNA: TGCAGCGTCGACATCCTCAAAGGTTGCGTTACAGATACGCAGTATTTT. Its translation: CSVDILKGCVTDTQYF.

The table lists this clonotype with a few counts. CDR3 sequence: CASSLVVTMATGELFF. CDR3 coding DNA: TGCGCCAGCAGCTTGGTGGTAACCATGGCCACCGGGGAGCTGTTTTTT. The chain carries TRBV5-1 and TRBJ2-2; D unclear. Germline V gene data show CDR1 as SGHRS and CDR2 as YFSETQ. The CDR3 consists of 16 residues. Trimming removed 0 bases at V and 4 bases at J, with 13 bases between.

The chain joins TRBV20-1 to TRBJ2-7, with TRBD1 identical over 7 bases. The V segment lost 5 bases and the J segment 3 bases; nucleotides outside the gene matches: 4. This CDR3 has 12 residues. CDR1 and CDR2 from the germline V gene are DFQATT and SNEGSKA (reference sequence). CDR3 sequence reads: CSAARQGYEQYF. Written as DNA, the CDR3 is TGCAGTGCTGCCAGACAGGGCTACGAGCAGTACTTC.

This clonotype came up a few times. The chain is built from TRBV7-8 and TRBJ2-1, with D hard to call. This CDR3 contains 18 residues. Trimming removed 3 bases from V and 0 bases from J, with 18 bases in between. Germline CDR1 reads SGHVS; CDR2 reads FQNEAQ. The CDR3 reads CASSFLRSNSFSYNEQFF. The CDR3 nucleotides are TGTGCCAGCAGCTTTTTGAGGTCTAACTCTTTCTCCTACAATGAGCAGTTCTTC.

This clonotype has a handful of counts. The J gene is TRBJ2-1, the V gene TRBV12-3 or TRBV12-4; 10 nucleotides match TRBD2. This CDR3 comprises 16 residues. J gave up 5 bases and V 6 bases, and 10 bases lay outside the gene matches. This CDR3 is CASRFVSGRSHNEQFF. CDR3 bases: TGTGCCAGCAGGTTCGTTAGCGGGAGGTCCCACAATGAGCAGTTCTTC.

The chain couples TRBV3-1 to TRBJ1-5; D not resolved. V was trimmed by 5 bases and J by 0 bases, leaving 5 bases between them. CDR1 and CDR2 (germline): LGHDT, YNNKEL (reference sequence). The CDR3 totals 13 residues. CDR3 sequence: CASSWSSNQPQHF. The CDR3 coding sequence is TGTGCCAGCAGCTGGTCTAGCAATCAGCCCCAGCATTTT.

The CDR3 region is CASSAQWGQTYEQYF. In DNA form, the CDR3 reads TGTGCCAGCAGCGCACAGTGGGGACAGACCTACGAGCAGTACTTC. This chain links TRBV7-2 with TRBJ2-7, with 7 bases aligning to TRBD1. Germline CDR1 SGHTA, CDR2 FQGNSA. Trimming took 5 bases from V and 2 from J; bases not matched to a gene: 9. This CDR3 region has 15 residues.

This clonotype turned up a few times. This chain uses TRBV6-2 or TRBV6-3 with TRBJ1-1, with D hard to call. The V end was cut by 6 bases, the J end by 6 bases, with 11 bases between. This CDR3 comprises 12 residues. Germline V CDR1 and CDR2: MNHEY, SVGEGT. The CDR3, as DNA: TGTGCCAGCAGACTGGGAGGGTCTGAAGCTTTCTTT. It specifies CASRLGGSEAFF.

The V and J genes are TRBV29-1 and TRBJ2-7; D remains ambiguous. V shed 4 bases and J shed 4 bases, with 8 bases lying between them. Germline CDR1 SQVTM, CDR2 ANQGSEA. There are 11 residues in the CDR3. This CDR3 is CSVGERYEQYF. Here the CDR3 DNA reads TGCAGCGTTGGAGAGAGATACGAGCAGTACTTC.

This rearrangement joins TRBV6-1 to TRBJ2-7; 8 bases map to TRBD2. The germline CDR1 and CDR2 sequences are MNHNS and SASEGT. The V and J ends lost 7 bases and 3 bases, in that order; junction bases with no gene match: 5. The CDR3 has 13 residues. The CDR3: CASKSGGFYEQYF. Here the CDR3 DNA reads TGTGCCAGCAAATCGGGAGGGTTCTACGAGCAGTACTTC.

This clonotype was recorded at least ten times. This rearrangement joins TRBV11-2 to TRBJ1-5; TRBD1 might be the D (6 bases). This CDR3 spans 14 amino acids. The V end lost 4 bases, the J end lost 5 bases, and 12 bases lay between the germline ends. Per the germline V gene, CDR1 is SGHAT and CDR2 is FQNNGV. CDR3 protein: CASSSGRGDQPQHF. In nucleotides, the CDR3 is TGTGCCAGCAGCTCGGGCAGGGGCGATCAGCCCCAGCATTTT.

The chain recombines TRBV5-5 with TRBJ2-1; 7 bases fit TRBD1. Germline trimming cut 3 bases from V and 8 bases from J; bases unmatched to any gene: 11. The CDR3 consists of 15 residues. Germline CDR1 SGHKS, CDR2 YYEKEE (reference sequence). Written as DNA, the CDR3 is TGTGCCAGCAGCTCCACAGGGGATTCTTACGATGAGCAGTTCTTC. Translation: CASSSTGDSYDEQFF.

V usage is TRBV6-1 and J usage is TRBJ2-5; either TRBD1 or TRBD2 may supply D (6 bases each). CDR1 is MNHNS and CDR2 is SASEGT in the germline V gene. The germline V and J ends were trimmed by 3 bases and 5 bases, with 19 bases remaining between them. The CDR3 extends over 16 amino acids. CDR3 in DNA: TGTGCCAGCAGTGACGAATTAGGGGGGCGGGCTGAGACCCAGTACTTC. This codes for CASSDELGGRAETQYF.

The chain combines TRBV5-1 with TRBJ1-4; the D gene is possibly TRBD1 (5 bases). V was cut by 0 bases and J by 5 bases, with 11 bases left in between. The CDR3 totals 15 residues. Germline-derived CDR1 and CDR2 are SGHRS and YFSETQ. Here the CDR3 DNA reads TGCGCCAGCAGCTTGGTGGCCGAGGGGAATGAAAAACTGTTTTTT. It specifies CASSLVAEGNEKLFF.